This entry features one T cell receptor beta chain sequence. The sample is drawn from a study of tumour-infiltrating T cells in Burkitt lymphoma. Data came from immunoSEQ multiplex PCR; TCRdb stores just in-frame clones and leaves some out. The sample has thousands of clones; around 62% are singletons. Germline V gene lookup returns CDR1 GTSNPN and CDR2 SVGIG (reference sequence). CDR3 length equals 17 residues. V dropped 1 base and J dropped 1 base, with 19 bases sitting between them. The sample comprised tumor tissue. The chain links TRBV30 to TRBJ1-2, with D hard to call. This clonotype was obtained from a human donor with diffuse large B-cell lymphoma. The CDR3 DNA reads as TGTGCCTGGAGTGAGAATTTGATCACCGCTTTTAACTATGGCTACACCTTC. The encoded protein is CAWSENLITAFNYGYTF.